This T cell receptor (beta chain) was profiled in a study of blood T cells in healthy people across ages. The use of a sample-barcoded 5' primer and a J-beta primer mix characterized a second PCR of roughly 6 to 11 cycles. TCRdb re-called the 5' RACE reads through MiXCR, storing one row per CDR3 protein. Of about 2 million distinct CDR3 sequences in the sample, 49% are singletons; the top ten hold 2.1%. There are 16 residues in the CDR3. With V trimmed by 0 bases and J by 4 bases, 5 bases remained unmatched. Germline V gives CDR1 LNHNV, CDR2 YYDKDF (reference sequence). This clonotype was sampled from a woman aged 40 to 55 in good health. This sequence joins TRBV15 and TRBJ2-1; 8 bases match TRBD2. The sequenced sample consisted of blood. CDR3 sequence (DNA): TGTGCCACCAGCAGAGATCCACTAGCGGTTTACAATGAGCAGTTCTTC. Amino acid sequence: CATSRDPLAVYNEQFF.